Listed below are T cell receptor beta chains from one sample, sequenced in a study of T cell changes during pregnancy in multiple sclerosis. Sequenced by immunoSEQ multiplex PCR; TCRdb stores in-frame clones only, minus some. Among under 120,000 clones listed, just over 90% were seen once. The source was peripheral blood, collected after pregnancy. These receptors all come from a female donor with multiple sclerosis, enrolled in a pregnancy study. Both conserved end residues are part of each CDR3. A D gene is named only where the DNA matches it firmly. Clone size is not always given. Where it is, it says once, few, many or a class for expanded clones.

NA	TRBV6-4	TRBJ1-5	NA	TGTGCCAGCAGTGCCAGGGCGGCTCAGCCCCAGCATTTT	CASSARAAQPQHF
NA	TRBV7-7	TRBJ2-2	NA	TGTGCTAGCAGCCCCCTTGTGGGGGAGCTGTTTTTT	CASSPLVGELFF
NA	TRBV6-4	TRBJ1-1	NA	TGTGCCAGCAGTGACTCGTTTCGTCAGGGGCCGGTTTTTGAAGCTTTCTTT	CASSDSFRQGPVFEAFF
NA	TRBV5-4	TRBJ1-1	NA	TGTGCCAGCAGCTCGGAGGACGGGATTTTAGAAGCTTTCTTT	CASSSEDGILEAFF
NA	TRBV7-8	TRBJ1-3	NA	TGTGCCAGCAGCTCTCGCGGCTCTGGAAACACCATATATTTT	CASSSRGSGNTIYF
NA	TRBV29-1	TRBJ1-2	NA	TGCAGCGTTGAAGGGGGGCCTAACTATGGCTACACCTTC	CSVEGGPNYGYTF
NA	TRBV28	TRBJ1-4	NA	TGTGCCAGCAGTTCCGGGTGGGGACTTGGAGAAAAACTGTTTTTT	CASSSGWGLGEKLFF
NA	TRBV6-5	TRBJ2-5	NA	TGTGCCAGCAGTTACTGGGAATTGGGGGCCTTGGAGACCCAGTACTTC	CASSYWELGALETQYF
once	TRBV13	TRBJ1-6	NA	TGTGCCAGCAGCCTCGGACTGACATTTGAGAATTCACCCCTCCACTTT	CASSLGLTFENSPLHF
NA	TRBV7-9	TRBJ1-1	NA	TGTGCCAGCAGCTATCTGCCCACAGGGCCGAACACTGAAGCTTTCTTT	CASSYLPTGPNTEAFF
NA	TRBV6-5	TRBJ1-6	NA	TGTGCCAGCAGTTACTCCACAGGCTCTAATTCACCCCTCCACTTT	CASSYSTGSNSPLHF
NA	TRBV6-6	TRBJ2-7	NA	TGTGCCAGCAGTCCGGGACACCGTAGTACCTACGAGCAGTACTTC	CASSPGHRSTYEQYF
NA	TRBV6-1	TRBJ1-4	NA	TGTGCCAGCAGTGAAGTTCGGGGGGCCAATGGAAAACTGTTTTTT	CASSEVRGANGKLFF
NA	TRBV13	TRBJ1-1	TRBD1	TGTGCCAGCAGCTTAGGCCGGTGGACAGGGGGACGCACTGAAGCTTTCTTT	CASSLGRWTGGRTEAFF
NA	TRBV7-9	TRBJ1-1	NA	TGTGCCAGCAGCTTAGCGAGGCAGGAGGGTGAAGCTTTCTTT	CASSLARQEGEAFF
NA	TRBV4-1	TRBJ1-2	NA	TGCGCCAGCAGCCAAGAGGGTTCGGGGTGGAGTGGCTACACCTTC	CASSQEGSGWSGYTF
once	TRBV11-2	TRBJ2-7	NA	TGTGCCAGCAGCTTAGACAGTCCCGGGGAGCAGTACTTC	CASSLDSPGEQYF
NA	TRBV7-3	TRBJ2-1	TRBD2	TGTGCCAGCAGCCTAGCGGCTTCAAGCGGGAATGAGCAGTTCTTC	CASSLAASSGNEQFF
NA	TRBV7-6	TRBJ2-1	NA	TGTGCCAGCAGCCAAGCAGGGCGCGAGCAGTTCTTC	CASSQAGREQFF
NA	TRBV30	TRBJ2-7	NA	TGTGCCTGGAGTTTACAGAAGTGGGAGCAGTACTTC	CAWSLQKWEQYF
NA	TRBV5-6	TRBJ2-7	NA	TGTGCCAGCAGCTTGGGGGACAAGCACTACGAGCAGTACTTC	CASSLGDKHYEQYF
once	TRBV5-4	TRBJ1-1	TRBD1	TGTGCCAGCAGCGAGCCGGGACAGCAGAACACTGAAGCTTTCTTT	CASSEPGQQNTEAFF
NA	TRBV6-1	TRBJ1-3	NA	TGTGCCAGCAGTGAAGCGAGATCTTTTGGAAACACCATATATTTT	CASSEARSFGNTIYF
NA	TRBV5-6	TRBJ2-3	TRBD1	TGTGCCAGCAGCTCGCGAATAAGGACAGGAATTCTCACAGATACGCAGTATTTT	CASSSRIRTGILTDTQYF
NA	TRBV4-1	TRBJ2-2	TRBD2	TGCGCCAGCAGCCGGGGCGGGGGGACGAACACCGGGGAGCTGTTTTTT	CASSRGGGTNTGELFF
NA	TRBV7-3	TRBJ2-3	TRBD2	TGTGCCAGCAGCCCGGGGGAGGGAATCACAGATACGCAGTATTTT	CASSPGEGITDTQYF
NA	TRBV27	TRBJ1-2	TRBD1	TGTGCCAGCAGCCCTGGGACAGGGGTTAACTATGGCTACACCTTC	CASSPGTGVNYGYTF
NA	TRBV27	TRBJ1-6	NA	TGTGCCAGCAGTTTAAGCCCTTTATCACCCCTCCACTTT	CASSLSPLSPLHF
NA	TRBV5-6	TRBJ1-2	TRBD1	TGTGCCAGCAGCTTCTTCGACAGGGCCAACTATGGCTACACCTTC	CASSFFDRANYGYTF
NA	TRBV19	TRBJ1-3	NA	TGTGCCAGTAGGGGAGAAGTCTCTGGAAACACCATATATTTT	CASRGEVSGNTIYF
NA	TRBV25-1	TRBJ1-1	NA	TGTGCCAGTAACCTACATTCGGGGTTGGCTTTCTTT	CASNLHSGLAFF
NA	TRBV4-1	TRBJ1-6	NA	TGCGCCAGCAGCCAAGTGTTGGGGGGATGGGGTTCACCCCTCCACTTT	CASSQVLGGWGSPLHF
NA	TRBV30	TRBJ2-7	NA	TGTGCATTAACGGGACATTACCCCTACGAGCAGTACTTC	CALTGHYPYEQYF
once	TRBV4-1	TRBJ1-2	NA	TGCGCCAGCAGCCAAGTAATTACGGGGTCTTTGGGCTACACCTTC	CASSQVITGSLGYTF
NA	TRBV4-1	TRBJ1-1	NA	TGCGCCAGCAGCCAGGCGACAGAATCGAACACTGAAGCTTTCTTT	CASSQATESNTEAFF
NA	TRBV5-1	TRBJ2-5	TRBD2	TGCGCCAGCAGCTTTCCACGGGGCGGCGGGGGGGCGGAGACCCAGTACTTC	CASSFPRGGGGAETQYF
NA	TRBV6-5	TRBJ2-3	NA	TGTGCCAGCAGTTACAGCGGATCCACAGATACGCAGTATTTT	CASSYSGSTDTQYF
NA	TRBV20-1	TRBJ2-5	TRBD2	TGCAGTGCGGGGGGGCAAGAGACCCAGTACTTC	CSAGGQETQYF
NA	TRBV6-6	TRBJ2-3	TRBD2	TGTGCCAGCATTCTAGCGGGGGGGTACACAGATACGCAGTATTTT	CASILAGGYTDTQYF
NA	TRBV11-2	TRBJ1-4	TRBD1	TGTGCCAGCAGCTTAGGAACAGGGGTTCCGAATGAAAAACTGTTTTTT	CASSLGTGVPNEKLFF
few	TRBV19	TRBJ2-1	TRBD2	TGTGCCAGTAAGGCTAGCGGCCTCTCAGGAGAGCAGTTCTTC	CASKASGLSGEQFF
NA	TRBV13	TRBJ2-7	TRBD2	TGTGCCAGCAGCCAGCGGGGGCAGACCTACGAGCAGTACTTC	CASSQRGQTYEQYF
NA	TRBV19	TRBJ1-5	NA	TGTGCCAGTAGTATAGGGGAGGGCGGTCGCCCCCAGCATTTT	CASSIGEGGRPQHF
once	TRBV7-9	TRBJ1-2	NA	TGTGCCAGCAGCTTACCCGGAGGGCATGGCTACACCTTC	CASSLPGGHGYTF
NA	TRBV9	TRBJ2-1	TRBD2	TGTGCCAGCAGCCCCGTCTCCAGCGGGGGGGTCAATGAGCAGTTCTTC	CASSPVSSGGVNEQFF
NA	TRBV5-4	TRBJ2-1	NA	TGTGCCAGCAGCCCCTCCAGCTCCTACAATGAGCAGTTCTTC	CASSPSSSYNEQFF
NA	TRBV6-5	TRBJ1-2	NA	TGTGCCAGCAGTTCGACTCCGAACTATGGCTACACCTTC	CASSSTPNYGYTF
NA	TRBV7-9	TRBJ2-5	TRBD1	TGTGCCAGCAGCCGTAAGACAGGGTTTGCGGAGACCCAGTACTTC	CASSRKTGFAETQYF
NA	TRBV6-5	TRBJ1-1	NA	TGTGCCAGCAGAAAAAGGGGCACTGAAGCTTTCTTT	CASRKRGTEAFF
NA	TRBV19	TRBJ2-4	TRBD2	TGTGCCAGTCGAGTAGCGGGGGGTCCCCAGGGGATTCAGTACTTC	CASRVAGGPQGIQYF
NA	TRBV6-6	TRBJ2-1	NA	TGTGGAAAAACTAGGTTCGCTTACAATGAGCAGTTCTTC	CGKTRFAYNEQFF
NA	TRBV27	TRBJ2-7	TRBD1	TGTGCCAGCAGTCCCGGGACAGGGGAATTTTTGGACGAGCAGTACTTC	CASSPGTGEFLDEQYF
NA	TRBV16	TRBJ1-2	NA	TGTGCCAGTTCACAGGGAGACTATGGCTACACCTTC	CASSQGDYGYTF
NA	TRBV18	TRBJ2-5	NA	TGTGCCAGCTCACCACGGAGTCAAGAGACCCAGTACTTC	CASSPRSQETQYF
NA	TRBV11-3	TRBJ2-1	NA	TGTGCCAGCAGCTTAACCGGGACTTACAATGAGCAGTTCTTC	CASSLTGTYNEQFF
NA	TRBV7-9	TRBJ1-1	TRBD1	TGTGCCAGCAGCTTAAAGGCTGGACAGGTGAACACTGAAGCTTTCTTT	CASSLKAGQVNTEAFF
NA	TRBV19	TRBJ1-2	NA	TGTGCCAGTAGTTCCCAGCTACAGGGAAACTATGGCTACACCTTC	CASSSQLQGNYGYTF
NA	TRBV7-6	TRBJ2-3	TRBD2	TGTGCCAGCAGCTTAGTGGCGGGGGGACCACCCCACACAGATACGCAGTATTTT	CASSLVAGGPPHTDTQYF
NA	TRBV5-1	TRBJ1-6	NA	TGCGCCAGCAGCTTGGCCGATTCACCCCTCCACTTT	CASSLADSPLHF